These 30 T cell receptor beta chains originate from one sample sequenced in a study of blood T cell repertoires in COVID-19. Produced via immunoSEQ multiplex PCR; TCRdb's table is partial and in-frame only. Of more than 60,000 clones listed, approximately 90% were seen once; the top ten hold approximately 5.3%. The sequencing sample was made of peripheral blood. The receptors come from a human donor in a cohort sampled during active COVID-19.

The CDR3 DNA reads as TGCGCCAGCAGTAATCCGGGACAGGGAGTCCATGGCTACACCTTC. Translated, it gives CASSNPGQGVHGYTF. The chain employs TRBV5-1 and TRBJ1-2; 9 nucleotides line up with TRBD1. V shed 5 bases, J shed 6 bases, and the junction held 11 bases outside the gene matches. This CDR3 comprises 15 residues. Germline CDR1 and CDR2: SGHRS and YFSETQ.

The chain carries TRBV11-3 and TRBJ1-4; D not certain. With 6 bases removed from V and 11 bases from J, the gap between germline ends came to 7 bases. CDR3 length: 10 amino acids. Germline CDR1 reads SGHNT; CDR2 reads YENEEA. CDR3 bases: TGTGCCAGCAGACCCGGGAAACTGTTTTTT. This translates into CASRPGKLFF. The full variable domain, completed using reference TRBV11-3 and TRBJ1-4, is EAGVVQSPRYKIIEKKQPVAFWCNPISGHNTLYWYLQNLGQGPELLIRYENEEAVDDSQLPKDRFSAERLKGVDSTLKIQPAELGDSAVYLCASRPGKLFFGSGTQLSVL.

The J gene is TRBJ1-1, the V gene TRBV20-1; 7 nucleotides match TRBD1. Losses at the gene ends were 5 bases for V and 11 bases for J; bases not matched to a gene: 8. Per the germline V gene, CDR1 is DFQATT and CDR2 is SNEGSKA (reference sequence). This CDR3 contains 11 residues. In DNA form, the CDR3 reads TGCAGTGCTCGCGGCACAGGGGTCGCTTTCTTT. It specifies CSARGTGVAFF.

The CDR3 coding sequence is TGCGCCAGCAGCGCCCGGACTAGCGGGGGACGCTACGAGCAGTACTTC. Its translation is CASSARTSGGRYEQYF. V usage is TRBV5-1 and J usage is TRBJ2-7; 13 nucleotides align to TRBD2. The CDR3 loop spans 16 amino acids. With V trimmed by 4 bases and J by 3 bases, 7 bases remained unmatched. CDR1 is SGHRS and CDR2 is YFSETQ in the germline V gene.

This clone was counted a single time. This rearrangement joins TRBV19 to TRBJ1-6, with D perhaps TRBD1 (6 bases). Trimming cost V 9 bases and J 1 base, with 10 bases left between them. CDR1 is LNHDA, CDR2 SQIVND, per germline (reference sequence). The CDR3 consists of 14 residues. The CDR3 nucleotides are TGTGCCAGCCAACAGGGATCCTATAATTCACCCCTCCACTTT. It codes for CASQQGSYNSPLHF.

This clone was found once. The CDR3 DNA is TGTGCCAGCAGCGTAAGCGGGGGGGTGCCCGGGGAGCTGTTTTTT. This sequence encodes CASSVSGGVPGELFF. J is TRBJ2-2 and V is TRBV9; 10 bases align to TRBD2. This CDR3 is built from 15 residues. V was clipped by 1 base and J by 6 bases; unmatched bases: 3. Germline V gene sequence: CDR1 SGDLS, CDR2 YYNGEE.

The chain links TRBV10-3 to TRBJ1-3; 8 nucleotides align to TRBD1. Germline CDR1 ENHRY, CDR2 SYGVKD. J gave up 4 bases and V 9 bases, and 5 bases lay outside the gene matches. This CDR3 has 13 residues. The CDR3 DNA reads TGTGCCATACGGACAGGGCAAGGAAACACCATATATTTT. It codes for CAIRTGQGNTIYF.

The chain employs TRBV18 and TRBJ2-3, with D perhaps TRBD1 (6 bases). From germline, CDR1 is KGHSH and CDR2 LQKENI. The V and J ends lost 6 bases and 0 bases respectively, with 19 bases between them. This CDR3 region has 17 residues. The CDR3 region is CASSPRGRGSSTDTQYF. The CDR3 nucleotides read TGTGCCAGCTCGCCCAGGGGCCGGGGATCTAGCACAGATACGCAGTATTTT.

The chain couples TRBV5-5 to TRBJ1-1, with D tentatively TRBD1 (5 bases). Germline assignment: CDR1 SGHKS and CDR2 YYEKEE (reference sequence). This CDR3 is 12 amino acids long. The V gene lost 3 bases and the J gene lost 10 bases, with 13 bases spanning the gap. CDR3 nucleotides: TGTGCCAGCAGCTGGGATGTGGGGGGAGCTTTCTTT. It encodes CASSWDVGGAFF. The full variable domain, completed using reference TRBV5-5 and TRBJ1-1, is DAGVTQSPTHLIKTRGQQVTLRCSPISGHKSVSWYQQVLGQGPQFIFQYYEKEERGRGNFPDRFSARQFPNYSSELNVNALLLGDSALYLCASSWDVGGAFFGQGTRLTVV.

The chain has TRBV4-3 and TRBJ2-6, with D perhaps TRBD2 (7 bases). CDR1 LGHNA and CDR2 YSLEER come from the germline V gene. The germline V and J ends were trimmed by 3 bases and 1 base, with 13 bases remaining between them. The CDR3 extends over 17 amino acids. CDR3 in DNA: TGCGCCAGCAGCCACGGGGGCGGGGGATCTGGGGCCAACGTCCTGACTTTC. Protein: CASSHGGGGSGANVLTF.

The J gene is TRBJ2-7, the V gene TRBV5-6, with TRBD1 identical over 7 bases. Germline V CDR1 and CDR2: SGHDT, YYEEEE. CDR3 length equals 14 residues. V gave up 5 bases and J gave up 2 bases; unmatched junction bases: 7. The CDR3 is CASRLQGVAYEQYF. Written as DNA, the CDR3 is TGTGCCAGCAGATTGCAGGGGGTGGCCTACGAGCAGTACTTC.

V and J are TRBV4-3 and TRBJ2-7; no clear D. Trimming pared 1 base from V and 6 bases from J, leaving 13 bases between. The germline V gene has CDR1 LGHNA and CDR2 YSLEER. CDR3 length: 14 amino acids. CDR3 amino acids: CASSQGPNSGEQYF. DNA for the CDR3: TGCGCCAGCAGCCAAGGCCCGAACAGTGGCGAGCAGTACTTC.

V is TRBV5-4 and J is TRBJ1-4, with 9 bases identical to TRBD1. V gave up 0 bases and J gave up 7 bases; unmatched junction bases: 4. In germline, CDR1 is SGHNT, CDR2 YYREEE (reference sequence). This CDR3 is 15 amino acids long. This CDR3 reads CASSLVSTGGEKLFF. The CDR3 coding sequence is TGTGCCAGCAGCTTGGTTTCGACAGGGGGTGAAAAACTGTTTTTT.

To note about this clone: In the same sample, other DNA sequences code for this CDR3. The chain is built from TRBV5-4 and TRBJ1-2; 8 bases line up with TRBD1. V trimming: 2 bases; J trimming: 2 bases; junction bases outside the gene matches: 2. The germline V gene encodes CDR1 SGHNT and CDR2 YYREEE (reference sequence). This CDR3 is built from 14 residues. CDR3 region: CASSLDRGNYGYTF. DNA of the CDR3: TGTGCCAGCAGCTTAGACAGGGGCAACTATGGCTACACCTTC.

The J gene is TRBJ2-1, the V gene TRBV7-6; tentative D call: TRBD2 (6 bases). The CDR3 consists of 16 residues. V was trimmed by 3 bases and J by 4 bases, leaving 16 bases between them. Germline V gene lookup returns CDR1 SGHVS and CDR2 FNYEAQ. The CDR3 nucleotides are TGTGCCAGCAGCTTGGAGGGACGGGGCCGATACAATGAGCAGTTCTTC. Translated: CASSLEGRGRYNEQFF.

The count of this clone is one. The chain joins TRBV10-3 to TRBJ2-3; D is possibly TRBD2 (6 bases). V lost 5 bases, J lost 0 bases, and 15 bases lay in between. Germline lookup yields CDR1 ENHRY and CDR2 SYGVKD. CDR3 size: 16 residues. This CDR3 is CAISPRGGVSTDTQYF. The CDR3 coding sequence is TGTGCCATCAGTCCACGGGGAGGCGTTAGCACAGATACGCAGTATTTT.

The rearrangement links TRBV18 to TRBJ2-1; unclear D gene. The CDR3 has 15 amino acids. Trimming cost V 8 bases and J 4 bases, with 18 bases left between them. Germline loops: CDR1 KGHSH, CDR2 LQKENI. CDR3 in amino acids: CASTQGTERYNEQFF. The CDR3 DNA follows: TGTGCCAGCACCCAAGGCACAGAAAGATACAATGAGCAGTTCTTC.

The gene calls are TRBV2 and TRBJ2-7; tentative D call: TRBD2 (7 bases). This CDR3 has 14 residues. The germline V gene has CDR1 SNHLY and CDR2 FYNNEI. V was cut by 8 bases and J by 4 bases, with 18 bases left in between. The CDR3 sequence: CASEWMRGGYEQYF. The CDR3 coding sequence is TGTGCCAGCGAATGGATGAGGGGGGGTTACGAGCAGTACTTC.

The chain is built from TRBV7-3 and TRBJ1-1, with TRBD1 identical over 12 bases. Unmatched junction bases numbered 11, after V lost 5 bases and J lost 1 base. Germline V gene lookup returns CDR1 SGHTA and CDR2 FQGTGA. The CDR3 runs 18 residues. The chain's CDR3 is CASSPIGGTGGTNTEAFF. The CDR3 coding sequence is TGTGCCAGCAGCCCTATTGGGGGGACAGGGGGCACGAACACTGAAGCTTTCTTT.

V and J are TRBV2 and TRBJ2-1, with D possibly TRBD1 on 6 matching bases. From germline, CDR1 is SNHLY and CDR2 FYNNEI. V was cut by 6 bases and J by 4 bases, with 13 bases left in between. The CDR3 runs 14 residues. The CDR3 region has the DNA TGTGCCAGCAGATCAGGGGTAGGGTACAATGAGCAGTTCTTC. Protein product: CASRSGVGYNEQFF.

The chain employs TRBV5-1 and TRBJ2-2; TRBD2 aligns across 9 bases. The germline CDR1 and CDR2 sequences are SGHRS and YFSETQ. V dropped 2 bases and J dropped 3; count of bases not matched to a gene: 5. The CDR3 sequence is 16 residues long. In DNA form, the CDR3 reads TGCGCCAGCAGCTTTTCTAGCGGGGCGTACACCGGGGAGCTGTTTTTT. The encoded protein is CASSFSSGAYTGELFF.

The J gene is TRBJ2-7, the V gene TRBV7-2; a weak D match, TRBD1 (6 bases). The germline gives CDR1 SGHTA, CDR2 FQGNSA. The germline V and J ends were trimmed by 1 base and 4 bases, with 14 bases remaining between them. The CDR3 is 15 amino acids. The CDR3 region has the DNA TGTGCCAGCAGCTTAGTTGTAGGACAGAGTTACGAGCAGTACTTC. Encoded protein: CASSLVVGQSYEQYF.

V usage is TRBV6-1 and J usage is TRBJ1-2; D not certain. Trimming shortened V by 3 bases and J by 2 bases, and 7 bases separated the two germline ends. Germline-derived CDR1 and CDR2 are MNHNS and SASEGT. The CDR3 is made up of 13 amino acids. The CDR3: CASSDHGNYGYTF. Here the CDR3 DNA reads TGTGCCAGCAGTGACCATGGCAACTATGGCTACACCTTC.

This clone was detected only a few times. The V and J genes are TRBV5-5 and TRBJ1-1, with D possibly being TRBD1 (6 bases). This CDR3 has 11 residues. V was clipped by 7 bases and J by 10 bases, with 14 bases between them. Looked up from germline, CDR1 is SGHKS and CDR2 is YYEKEE (reference sequence). CDR3 DNA sequence: TGTGCCAGCGACCGGAGAGGGGGAGCTTTCTTT. Protein product: CASDRRGGAFF.

CDR3 region: CATSIPSGGAIDTQYF. For the CDR3, the DNA is TGTGCCACCAGCATTCCTAGCGGGGGGGCTATAGATACGCAGTATTTT. V and J are TRBV15 and TRBJ2-3, with 12 bases lining up with TRBD2. Germline lookup yields CDR1 LNHNV and CDR2 YYDKDF (reference sequence). CDR3 length: 16 amino acids. V was pared by 4 bases and J by 5 bases, with 7 bases of the junction left unmatched.

The chain carries TRBV6-2 or TRBV6-3 and TRBJ1-6; D gene unclear. The V gene's germline CDR1 is MNHEY and CDR2 SVGEGT. The CDR3 is 17 amino acids. Trimming cost V 5 bases and J 0 bases, with 14 bases left between them. CDR3 DNA: TGTGCCAGCAGTCTCCGGGGAGCCCTCTCCTATAATTCACCCCTCCACTTT. Translating gives CASSLRGALSYNSPLHF.

The chain has TRBV10-3 and TRBJ1-1; TRBD1 aligns across 11 bases. CDR3 length: 14 residues. The germline CDR1 and CDR2 sequences are ENHRY and SYGVKD. The V segment lost 4 bases and the J segment 8 bases; nucleotides outside the gene matches: 6. The CDR3: CAISANGQGAEAFF. For the CDR3, the DNA is TGTGCCATCAGTGCCAATGGACAGGGGGCCGAAGCTTTCTTT.

This sequence joins TRBV7-9 and TRBJ1-2; D is unresolved. Germline assignment: CDR1 SEHNR and CDR2 FQNEAQ (reference sequence). Trimming left V 0 bases short and J 8 bases short, with 13 bases between. This CDR3 is 14 amino acids long. The CDR3 coding sequence is TGTGCCAGCAGCTTAGCGGGCGGGGTAGGCGGCTACACCTTC. Amino acid sequence: CASSLAGGVGGYTF. Based on the CDR3 plus reference TRBV7-9 and TRBJ1-2, the full variable domain is DTGVSQNPRHKITKRGQNVTFRCDPISEHNRLYWYRQTLGQGPEFLTYFQNEAQLEKSRLLSDRFSAERPKGSFSTLEIQRTEQGDSAMYLCASSLAGGVGGYTFGSGTRLTVV.

A single count supports this clone. J is TRBJ1-1 and V is TRBV19; tentatively, D is TRBD1 (6 bases). Germline CDR1 LNHDA, CDR2 SQIVND (reference sequence). The V gene lost 6 bases and the J gene lost 1 base, with 12 bases spanning the gap. The CDR3 length is 14 residues. CDR3 sequence reads: CASRTGLGNTEAFF. CDR3 nucleotide sequence: TGTGCCAGTAGAACAGGGCTTGGGAACACTGAAGCTTTCTTT.

J is TRBJ2-2 and V is TRBV9; D not resolved. Trimming took off 1 base at V and 3 bases at J, with 10 bases between the two ends. Germline CDR1 SGDLS, CDR2 YYNGEE. This CDR3 has 15 residues. The CDR3 DNA follows: TGTGCCAGCAGCGTACTCAGTTTGGACACCGGGGAGCTGTTTTTT. Translation gives CASSVLSLDTGELFF.